This T cell receptor (beta chain) originates from a study of blood T cell repertoires in COVID-19. Study overall: The United States, Italy and Spain provided the acute and convalescent COVID-19 samples.

Trimming removed 1 base from V and 5 bases from J; junction bases left unmatched: 6. The CDR3 spans 16 residues. Per germline, CDR1 KGHDR and CDR2 SFDVKD. In the original processing: Reference gene primer amplification gave nucleated cell count estimates. Libraries were prepared by immunoSEQ multiplex PCR; TCRdb keeps only in-frame clonotypes and omits some of them. The V and J calls and clone size were taken over from that table, and D and trimming were inferred from the DNA. The sample yields approximately 150,000 clones, 87% seen once. Sequenced input: peripheral blood. The chain uses TRBV24-1 and TRBJ1-4; TRBD1 aligns across 7 bases. The receptor was isolated from a woman in her forties or fifties with acute or convalescent COVID-19. CDR3 bases: TGTGCCACCAGTGATTTCACCGGGACAGAAAATGAAAAACTGTTTTTT. This codes for CATSDFTGTENEKLFF.